Presented here are 28 T cell receptor beta chains from one specimen sequenced in a study of blood T cell repertoires in COVID-19. Clones were sequenced by immunoSEQ multiplex PCR, and TCRdb holds only the in-frame ones, with some missing. The sample yields a few hundred thousand clones, over 75% seen once. Sequencing was carried out using peripheral blood. The receptors were gathered from a woman aged 55-70 years with acute or convalescent COVID-19.

The chain joins TRBV6-1 to TRBJ1-6; 8 nucleotides match TRBD1. With 0 bases clipped from V and 10 bases from J, the junction kept 8 bases outside the gene matches. Per germline, CDR1 MNHNS and CDR2 SASEGT. CDR3 length: 16 residues. The CDR3 is CASSEAGGQGGSPLHF. In nucleotides, the CDR3 is TGTGCCAGCAGTGAAGCGGGTGGACAGGGAGGATCACCCCTCCACTTT.

The genes are TRBV6-4 and TRBJ1-2, with 9 bases matching TRBD1. The CDR3 spans 13 residues. V gave up 8 bases and J gave up 7 bases; unmatched junction bases: 8. Germline V gene sequence: CDR1 MRHNA, CDR2 SNTAGT. This CDR3 reads CASRGQGVSGYTF. CDR3 in DNA: TGTGCCAGCCGGGGACAGGGAGTTAGTGGCTACACCTTC.

V and J are TRBV4-1 and TRBJ2-1, with D tentatively TRBD1 (6 bases). Germline values: CDR1 MGHRA, CDR2 YSYEKL. The V gene lost 2 bases and the J gene lost 6 bases, with 11 bases spanning the gap. This CDR3 comprises 14 residues. CDR3 region: CASSQQGIGNEQFF. The CDR3 DNA follows: TGCGCCAGCAGCCAACAGGGGATCGGCAATGAGCAGTTCTTC.

The chain employs TRBV28 and TRBJ1-5, with 9 positions matching TRBD1. The CDR3 has 13 amino acids. V was clipped by 7 bases and J by 7 bases; unmatched bases: 5. Germline V gives CDR1 MDHEN, CDR2 SYDVKM. The CDR3 here is CASILDRGQPQHF. CDR3 DNA sequence: TGTGCCAGCATTCTGGACAGGGGCCAGCCCCAGCATTTT.

For this clone: The same CDR3 is also encoded by other DNA sequences in this sample. The chain couples TRBV7-2 to TRBJ2-7; D may be TRBD2 (5 bases). Germline values: CDR1 SGHTA, CDR2 FQGNSA. The CDR3 sequence is 14 residues long. V lost 0 bases, J lost 0 bases, and 6 bases lay in between. CDR3 bases: TGTGCCAGCAGCTTAGCCGGAGGCTCCTACGAGCAGTACTTC. This translates into CASSLAGGSYEQYF.

This clone was detected only once. The chain combines TRBV7-9 with TRBJ1-4; 7 bases map to TRBD1. V lost 5 bases and J lost 7; bases outside the gene matches: 10. Germline CDR1 reads SEHNR; CDR2 reads FQNEAQ (reference sequence). The CDR3 runs to 15 residues. The DNA for the CDR3 is TGTGCCAGCAGCCCCAGGGGGGAGAGGGGTGAAAAACTGTTTTTT. Its translation is CASSPRGERGEKLFF.

J is TRBJ1-1 and V is TRBV6-5, with D unresolved. From germline, CDR1 is MNHEY and CDR2 SVGAGI. The CDR3 length is 15 residues. V lost 8 bases to trimming and J lost 9 bases, with 25 bases between them. The CDR3 reads CASYDLGVLDLQAFF. For the CDR3, the DNA is TGTGCCAGCTACGACCTGGGAGTCCTAGATCTACAAGCTTTCTTT.

The chain combines TRBV5-8 with TRBJ2-7; TRBD1 might be the D (5 bases). The CDR3 loop spans 13 amino acids. Trimming pared 0 bases from V and 10 bases from J, leaving 14 bases between. Per germline, CDR1 SGHTS and CDR2 YDEGEE. CDR3 nucleotide sequence: TGTGCCAGCAGCTTGGGGCAGCCAGGGAATCAGTACTTC. Translating gives CASSLGQPGNQYF.

The rearrangement uses TRBV28 and TRBJ2-7; 7 positions match TRBD1. With V trimmed by 6 bases and J by 2 bases, 7 bases remained unmatched. Germline V CDR1 and CDR2: MDHEN, SYDVKM. The CDR3 loop spans 14 amino acids. CDR3 sequence (DNA): TGTGCCAGCAGCCCCAGGACAGGAACCTACGAGCAGTACTTC. It translates to CASSPRTGTYEQYF.

V usage is TRBV10-3 and J usage is TRBJ1-6; 7 nucleotides align to TRBD1. Germline loops: CDR1 ENHRY, CDR2 SYGVKD. The CDR3 loop spans 13 amino acids. V shed 8 bases, J shed 11 bases, and the junction held 9 bases outside the gene matches. The CDR3 sequence: CAIGGTAGPPLHF. In DNA, the CDR3 is TGTGCCATCGGGGGGACAGCCGGTCCACCCCTCCACTTT.

V gene TRBV9 combines with J gene TRBJ1-3; D gene unclear. V lost 4 bases and J lost 0, with 11 bases in between. The CDR3 length is 15 residues. CDR1 and CDR2 from the germline V gene are SGDLS and YYNGEE. The CDR3 bases are TGTGCCAGCAGCATCAGAGAGGGCTCTGGAAACACCATATATTTT. Protein sequence: CASSIREGSGNTIYF.

The chain links TRBV13 to TRBJ2-5, with D possibly TRBD2 on 5 matching bases. Germline assignment: CDR1 PRHDT and CDR2 FYEKMQ (reference sequence). V was pared by 6 bases and J by 1 base, with 12 bases between. The CDR3 consists of 14 residues. CDR3 in DNA: TGTGCCAGCAGGAGGGAGAGGCTCCAAGAGACCCAGTACTTC. Its translation: CASRRERLQETQYF.

The V and J genes are TRBV6-5 and TRBJ1-5; D possibly corresponds to TRBD1 (5 bases). V was trimmed by 10 bases and J by 6 bases, leaving 19 bases between them. From germline, CDR1 is MNHEY and CDR2 SVGAGI. CDR3 length: 14 amino acids. The CDR3 loop reads CATQRQGGSQPQHF. DNA for the CDR3: TGTGCCACCCAGCGGCAGGGAGGAAGTCAGCCCCAGCATTTT.

The rearrangement links TRBV5-6 to TRBJ2-1; D perhaps matches TRBD2 (6 bases). The V end lost 7 bases, the J end lost 1 base, and 12 bases lay between the germline ends. The germline CDR1 and CDR2 sequences are SGHDT and YYEEEE. The CDR3 extends over 14 amino acids. The CDR3 loop is CASALRGSYNEQFF. For the CDR3, the DNA is TGTGCCAGCGCTCTCCGGGGGTCCTACAATGAGCAGTTCTTC.

The rearrangement uses TRBV15 and TRBJ1-5; D is ambiguous. The CDR3 length is 12 residues. CDR1 LNHNV and CDR2 YYDKDF come from the germline V gene (reference sequence). Trimming cost V 8 bases and J 1 base, with 6 bases left between them. This CDR3 reads CATSGSNQPQHF. The CDR3, as DNA: TGTGCCACCTCGGGGAGCAATCAGCCCCAGCATTTT.

This rearrangement joins TRBV13 to TRBJ2-2, with TRBD2 identical over 9 bases. The CDR3 covers 16 residues. Germline CDR1 and CDR2: PRHDT and FYEKMQ (reference sequence). V lost 2 bases, J lost 4 bases, and 5 bases stayed unmatched. This CDR3 reads CASSLSLAGPTGELFF. CDR3 bases: TGTGCCAGCAGCTTAAGCCTAGCGGGGCCCACCGGGGAGCTGTTTTTT.

The CDR3 sequence: CASSLIGFNQPQHF. CDR3 sequence (DNA): TGTGCCAGCAGTTTAATCGGTTTTAATCAGCCCCAGCATTTT. The V gene is TRBV28, the J gene TRBJ1-5; D ambiguous. Germline-derived CDR1 and CDR2 are MDHEN and SYDVKM. This CDR3 contains 14 residues. The V and J ends lost 2 bases and 4 bases respectively, with 9 bases between them. Based on the CDR3 plus reference TRBV28 and TRBJ1-5, the full variable domain is DVKVTQSSRYLVKRTGEKVFLECVQDMDHENMFWYRQDPGLGLRLIYFSYDVKMKEKGDIPEGYSVSREKKERFSLILESASTNQTSMYLCASSLIGFNQPQHFGDGTRLSIL.

The chain links TRBV24-1 to TRBJ1-2; D gene ambiguous. Germline V gives CDR1 KGHDR, CDR2 SFDVKD. This CDR3 region has 15 residues. Trimming took 4 bases from V and 8 from J, leaving 19 bases between them. In DNA form, the CDR3 reads TGTGCCACCAGTGACCCGGTCGAGGGATCCGGCGGCTACACCTTC. As protein: CATSDPVEGSGGYTF.

Remarks on this clone: Additional DNA sequences in this sample encode the identical CDR3. The chain carries TRBV15 and TRBJ2-2, with 12 bases lining up with TRBD2. This CDR3 spans 18 amino acids. The germline V gene encodes CDR1 LNHNV and CDR2 YYDKDF (reference sequence). Unmatched junction bases numbered 6, after V lost 0 bases and J lost 4 bases. CDR3 coding DNA: TGTGCCACCAGCAGAGATCTAGCGGGGGGGCGAGGCACCGGGGAGCTGTTTTTT. It encodes CATSRDLAGGRGTGELFF.

This clone was seen a handful of times. The chain couples TRBV10-3 to TRBJ1-2; 9 bases match TRBD1. Germline V gene sequence: CDR1 ENHRY, CDR2 SYGVKD. Trimming cost V 3 bases and J 3 bases; bases outside gene matches: 14. The CDR3 sequence is 18 residues long. CDR3 region: CAISDPGQGLEVDYGYTF. The CDR3 coding sequence is TGTGCCATCAGTGACCCGGGACAGGGATTGGAGGTGGACTATGGCTACACCTTC.

The rearrangement uses TRBV2 and TRBJ2-2, with TRBD2 matching 7 bases. Trimming removed 7 bases from V and 1 base from J; junction bases left unmatched: 6. The germline CDR1 and CDR2 sequences are SNHLY and FYNNEI. The CDR3 has 15 residues. The DNA of the CDR3 is TGTGCCAGCAAGGGGAGGGCGGGGAACACCGGGGAGCTGTTTTTT. Encoded protein: CASKGRAGNTGELFF.

The CDR3 loop is CASRETGGWYEQYF. In nucleotides, the CDR3 is TGTGCCAGCAGAGAGACAGGGGGTTGGTACGAGCAGTACTTC. The chain joins TRBV6-6 to TRBJ2-7, with TRBD1 identical over 9 bases. Losses at the gene ends were 6 bases for V and 4 bases for J; bases not matched to a gene: 7. The CDR3 length is 14 residues. Looked up from germline, CDR1 is MNHNY and CDR2 is SVGAGI (reference sequence).

This clone has only one observation. It may be a read error: a sequence one base away is much more abundant. The chain couples TRBV5-6 to TRBJ1-1, with D unclear. Germline CDR1 and CDR2: SGHDT and YYEEEE. This CDR3 has 13 residues. V was trimmed by 0 bases and J by 1 base, leaving 4 bases between them. This chain's CDR3 is CASSLGGNTEAFF. The CDR3 DNA sequence: TGTGCCAGCAGCTTGGGCGGGAACACTGAAGCTTTCTTT.

The chain links TRBV5-5 to TRBJ2-3, with D perhaps matching TRBD2 (5 bases). The length of the CDR3 is 15 residues. From germline, CDR1 is SGHKS and CDR2 YYEKEE (reference sequence). Trimming removed 2 bases from V and 4 bases from J, with 14 bases in between. CDR3 sequence reads: CASSLEGAGADTQYF. The CDR3 DNA reads TGTGCCAGCAGCTTAGAGGGAGCTGGGGCAGATACGCAGTATTTT. The full variable domain, in which reference TRBV5-5 and TRBJ2-3 provide the parts outside the CDR3, is DAGVTQSPTHLIKTRGQQVTLRCSPISGHKSVSWYQQVLGQGPQFIFQYYEKEERGRGNFPDRFSARQFPNYSSELNVNALLLGDSALYLCASSLEGAGADTQYFGPGTRLTVL.

The CDR3 coding sequence is TGTGCCAGCAGCTCCAGAATGAGCGACGTCCTGACTTTC. Amino acids: CASSSRMSDVLTF. The rearrangement links TRBV11-3 to TRBJ2-6; D is uncertain. Trimming stripped 4 bases from V and 11 bases from J, with 12 bases between. This CDR3 is built from 13 residues. The germline V gene encodes CDR1 SGHNT and CDR2 YENEEA.

The chain employs TRBV4-1 and TRBJ1-2; D remains ambiguous. The CDR3 has 12 residues. The ends were cut back, 0 bases at V and 8 bases at J, with 7 bases in the middle. Germline CDR1 is MGHRA and CDR2 is YSYEKL. The CDR3 nucleotides are TGCGCCAGCAGCCAAGATTGGAGGGGCTACACCTTC. It is translated as CASSQDWRGYTF.

V and J are TRBV7-6 and TRBJ2-2; 14 bases match TRBD2. The CDR3 covers 18 residues. Trimming at V came to 4 bases and at J to 3 bases, leaving 7 bases not matched to a gene. The germline V gene encodes CDR1 SGHVS and CDR2 FNYEAQ. The CDR3 loop reads CASSSWTSGGSDTGELFF. As DNA, the CDR3 is TGTGCCAGCAGCTCCTGGACTAGCGGGGGGTCGGACACCGGGGAGCTGTTTTTT.

This chain links TRBV4-2 with TRBJ2-5, with D tentatively TRBD2 (5 bases). Trimming stripped 3 bases from V and 0 bases from J, with 5 bases between. Germline V gene lookup returns CDR1 LGHNA and CDR2 YNFKEQ. The CDR3 length is 13 residues. The CDR3 loop is CASSQGDQETQYF. As DNA, the CDR3 is TGTGCCAGCAGCCAGGGAGACCAAGAGACCCAGTACTTC.